The T cell receptor beta chain under discussion was sequenced for a study of T cells after somatic rescue of genetic block. The data were produced by immunoSEQ multiplex PCR, yet TCRdb's version contains in-frame clones alone and is incomplete. The data contain 95,000 to 120,000 clones, 90% to 95% of them seen just once; the ten biggest clones take up 1.4% to 1.5%. This CDR3 contains 12 residues. The V segment lost 4 bases and the J segment 10 bases; nucleotides outside the gene matches: 5. The germline V gene encodes CDR1 SGHRS and CDR2 YFSETQ. The chain recombines TRBV5-1 with TRBJ2-3, with TRBD1 identical over 8 bases. The sequence was collected from a woman under 30. Material: peripheral blood mononuclear cells (PBMCs). The chain's CDR3 is CASSPGTGPQYF. The DNA for the CDR3 is TGCGCCAGCAGCCCAGGGACAGGTCCGCAGTATTTT.